Listed below are T cell receptor beta chains from one sample, sequenced in a study of blood T cells in healthy people across ages. TCRdb independently ran MiXCR on the 5' RACE reads; one entry per CDR3 protein. The table includes hundreds of thousands of distinct CDR3 sequences, around 43% detected once. Sequenced: blood. These receptors all stem from a man aged 55 to 69 in good health. The CDR3 runs from the conserved cysteine through the conserved F or W. Each record gives: CDR3 protein, CDR3 DNA, V gene, D gene, clone size, J gene. D genes are given only for firm matches. Clone size is shown for a subset of rows, as once, few, many or a class of expanded clone.

CDR3aa: CASRTSGPPYEQYF; CDR3nt: TGTGCCAGCCGGACTAGCGGTCCGCCCTACGAGCAGTACTTC; v_gene: TRBV3-1; d_gene: TRBD2; abundance: few; j_gene: TRBJ2-7
CDR3aa: CATSRGRTGTGPGYTF; CDR3nt: TGTGCCACCAGCAGAGGACGAACCGGGACAGGGCCTGGCTACACCTTC; v_gene: TRBV15; d_gene: TRBD1; abundance: few; j_gene: TRBJ1-2
CDR3aa: CASSGGLLETGELFF; CDR3nt: TGTGCCAGCAGCGGAGGCCTTCTGGAGACCGGGGAGCTGTTTTTT; v_gene: TRBV9; d_gene: NA; abundance: NA; j_gene: TRBJ2-2
CDR3aa: CASSLGLLAREETQYF; CDR3nt: TGTGCCAGCAGTTTAGGGTTACTCGCCCGGGAAGAGACCCAGTACTTC; v_gene: TRBV28; d_gene: NA; abundance: NA; j_gene: TRBJ2-5
CDR3aa: CASSRIPGEKLFF; CDR3nt: TGTGCCAGCAGCCGGATCCCGGGCGAAAAACTGTTTTTT; v_gene: TRBV13; d_gene: NA; abundance: few; j_gene: TRBJ1-4
CDR3aa: CAIRRDLNTEAFF; CDR3nt: TGTGCCATCAGACGAGACCTGAACACTGAAGCTTTCTTT; v_gene: TRBV10-3; d_gene: NA; abundance: few; j_gene: TRBJ1-1
CDR3aa: CASSGSGGIDTQYF; CDR3nt: TGTGCCAGCAGCGGTAGCGGGGGAATAGATACGCAGTATTTT; v_gene: TRBV7-2; d_gene: TRBD2; abundance: NA; j_gene: TRBJ2-3
CDR3aa: CASTLRASGDLQETQYF; CDR3nt: TGTGCCAGCACTCTACGGGCTAGCGGGGACCTCCAAGAGACCCAGTACTTC; v_gene: TRBV2; d_gene: TRBD2; abundance: few; j_gene: TRBJ2-5
CDR3aa: CASSVVQGGETQYF; CDR3nt: TGTGCCAGCAGTGTGGTACAGGGAGGAGAGACCCAGTACTTC; v_gene: TRBV28; d_gene: NA; abundance: NA; j_gene: TRBJ2-5
CDR3aa: CASSLGTSGTWDTQYF; CDR3nt: TGTGCCAGCAGCCTCGGGACTAGCGGGACGTGGGATACGCAGTATTTT; v_gene: TRBV3-1; d_gene: TRBD2; abundance: NA; j_gene: TRBJ2-3
CDR3aa: CASSPSLGGSQETQYF; CDR3nt: TGTGCCAGCAGCCCTTCCCTGGGGGGGTCCCAAGAGACCCAGTACTTC; v_gene: TRBV7-9; d_gene: TRBD2; abundance: few; j_gene: TRBJ2-5
CDR3aa: CATSRGHSTDTQYF; CDR3nt: TGTGCCACCAGCAGAGGACACTCCACAGATACGCAGTATTTT; v_gene: TRBV15; d_gene: NA; abundance: NA; j_gene: TRBJ2-3
CDR3aa: CSAVAGGDSEKLFF; CDR3nt: TGCAGTGCTGTGGCAGGGGGCGATTCAGAAAAACTGTTTTTT; v_gene: TRBV20-1; d_gene: TRBD1; abundance: NA; j_gene: TRBJ1-4
CDR3aa: CASSLGGQPNEKLFF; CDR3nt: TGCGCCAGCAGCCTCGGGGGACAACCGAATGAAAAACTGTTTTTT; v_gene: TRBV5-1; d_gene: NA; abundance: few; j_gene: TRBJ1-4
CDR3aa: CSAITGINQPQHF; CDR3nt: TGCAGTGCAATTACAGGGATCAATCAGCCCCAGCATTTT; v_gene: TRBV20-1; d_gene: NA; abundance: NA; j_gene: TRBJ1-5
CDR3aa: CSASLPGPTDTQYF; CDR3nt: TGCAGTGCTAGTCTACCGGGTCCCACAGATACGCAGTATTTT; v_gene: TRBV20-1; d_gene: NA; abundance: few; j_gene: TRBJ2-3
CDR3aa: CASSIQQGVEQYF; CDR3nt: TGTGCCAGCAGCATCCAACAGGGGGTCGAGCAGTACTTC; v_gene: TRBV11-2; d_gene: TRBD1; abundance: NA; j_gene: TRBJ2-7
CDR3aa: CSVSQDTIYF; CDR3nt: TGCAGCGTCTCGCAGGACACCATATATTTT; v_gene: TRBV29-1; d_gene: NA; abundance: NA; j_gene: TRBJ1-3
CDR3aa: CASSLGGSPYNEQYF; CDR3nt: TGCGCCAGCAGCTTAGGGGGGTCCCCCTACAATGAGCAGTACTTC; v_gene: TRBV5-1; d_gene: NA; abundance: NA; j_gene: TRBJ2-7
CDR3aa: CASSEMGQGYEQYF; CDR3nt: TGTGCCAGCAGTGAGATGGGGCAGGGGTACGAGCAGTACTTC; v_gene: TRBV2; d_gene: NA; abundance: NA; j_gene: TRBJ2-7